This is a list of T cell receptor beta chains from one sample in a study of control samples from healthy donors and cancer patients. Using immunoSEQ multiplex PCR, the repertoire was profiled, and TCRdb retains in-frame clones only, with some absent. The sample has fewer than 200,000 clones, 90% seen once. Sequencing used blood. These receptor sequences come from a woman between 45 and 60 years old in good health. Both conserved end residues are part of each CDR3. D genes are given only for firm matches. Clone size is given for some rows only: seen once, a few or many times, or a class if the clone is expanded.

j_gene | v_gene | abundance | d_gene | CDR3aa | CDR3nt
TRBJ2-4 | TRBV2 | NA | NA | CASSEVGLPPGTKNIQYF | TGTGCCAGCAGTGAAGTGGGACTTCCCCCGGGAACCAAAAACATTCAGTACTTC
TRBJ2-6 | TRBV7-9 | NA | NA | CASRPGGRSGGANVLTF | TGTGCCAGCCGACCCGGAGGGAGGTCCGGAGGGGCCAACGTCCTGACTTTC
TRBJ2-7 | TRBV28 | NA | NA | CASSLFYAGEVSEQYF | TGTGCCAGCAGTTTATTTTATGCAGGGGAGGTAAGCGAGCAGTACTTC
TRBJ1-5 | TRBV6-2/TRBV6-3 | NA | NA | CASSSMNQPQHF | TGTGCCAGCAGTTCTATGAATCAGCCCCAGCATTTT
TRBJ2-7 | TRBV5-1 | NA | NA | CASSLSANREPEQYF | TGCGCCAGCAGCTTGTCCGCAAACAGGGAACCCGAGCAGTACTTC
TRBJ2-1 | TRBV7-8 | NA | NA | CVSSPSGRKSYNEQFF | TGTGTCAGCAGCCCGTCGGGGCGCAAATCCTACAATGAGCAGTTCTTC
TRBJ1-6 | TRBV7-3 | NA | NA | CASSPTVTVGSPLHF | TGTGCCAGCAGCCCGACGGTCACCGTGGGCTCACCCCTCCACTTT
TRBJ2-5 | TRBV25-1 | NA | NA | CASSSRGGRETQYF | TGTGCCAGCAGTTCCAGGGGAGGGCGGGAGACCCAGTACTTC
TRBJ1-1 | TRBV28 | once | NA | CASSLRALNTEAFF | TGTGCCAGCAGTTTAAGGGCCTTGAACACTGAAGCTTTCTTT
TRBJ1-1 | TRBV14 | few | NA | CASSRQLNTEAFF | TGTGCCAGCAGCCGTCAACTGAACACTGAAGCTTTCTTT
TRBJ1-3 | TRBV9 | NA | NA | CASSVEISGNTIYF | TGTGCCAGCAGCGTAGAAATCTCTGGAAACACCATATATTTT
TRBJ1-1 | TRBV7-9 | NA | NA | CASRRTGPNTEAFF | TGTGCCAGCAGAAGAACAGGGCCGAACACTGAAGCTTTCTTT
TRBJ2-3 | TRBV24-1 | NA | TRBD2 | CATSDPLRAGTTDTQYF | TGTGCCACCAGTGACCCCCTTCGAGCGGGGACCACAGATACGCAGTATTTT
TRBJ2-7 | TRBV27 | NA | NA | CASSLYTAYEQYF | TGTGCCAGCAGTTTATATACAGCCTACGAGCAGTACTTC
TRBJ1-5 | TRBV4-2 | once | NA | CASSQAQQGASQPQHF | TGTGCCAGCAGCCAGGCTCAACAAGGGGCGAGCCAGCCCCAGCATTTT
TRBJ1-5 | TRBV7-2 | NA | NA | CASSPRRGDSNQPQHF | TGTGCCAGCAGCCCCCGCCGAGGAGATAGCAATCAGCCCCAGCATTTT
TRBJ2-1 | TRBV4-3 | NA | NA | CASSLQGLGEQFF | TGCGCCAGCAGCCTGCAGGGTTTGGGTGAGCAGTTCTTC
TRBJ1-4 | TRBV7-2 | NA | NA | CASSSVGTGVEKLFF | TGTGCCAGCAGCTCAGTGGGGACTGGGGTCGAAAAACTGTTTTTT
TRBJ2-3 | TRBV6-4 | NA | NA | CASSQDSADTQYF | TGTGCCAGCAGTCAAGACTCCGCAGATACGCAGTATTTT
TRBJ2-6 | TRBV29-1 | NA | NA | CSVPGGSGANVLTF | TGCAGCGTTCCTGGGGGCTCTGGGGCCAACGTCCTGACTTTC
TRBJ2-7 | TRBV9 | NA | TRBD2 | CASSRGGGGEQYF | TGTGCCAGCAGCAGGGGCGGGGGGGGTGAGCAGTACTTC
TRBJ1-2 | TRBV5-6 | NA | NA | CASSLNRDYGYTF | TGTGCCAGCAGCTTGAACAGGGACTATGGCTACACCTTC
TRBJ1-5 | TRBV27 | once | NA | CASSPGGGYNQPQHF | TGTGCCAGCAGTCCCGGGGGGGGGTACAATCAGCCCCAGCATTTT
TRBJ2-7 | TRBV6-2/TRBV6-3 | once | TRBD1 | CASSYRTGYEQYF | TGTGCCAGCAGTTACAGGACAGGGTACGAGCAGTACTTC
TRBJ1-1 | TRBV6-5 | once | NA | CASSYTYEDTEAFF | TGTGCCAGCAGTTACACATACGAGGACACTGAAGCTTTCTTT
TRBJ1-1 | TRBV24-1 | NA | TRBD1 | CATSDHRGVNTEAFF | TGTGCCACCAGTGATCACAGGGGGGTGAACACTGAAGCTTTCTTT
TRBJ1-1 | TRBV18 | NA | NA | CASSPERAGPEAFF | TGTGCCAGCTCACCCGAAAGAGCAGGGCCTGAAGCTTTCTTT
TRBJ1-3 | TRBV12-3/TRBV12-4 | NA | NA | CATRWASGNTIYF | TGTGCCACCAGGTGGGCGTCTGGAAACACCATATATTTT
TRBJ2-3 | TRBV5-1 | NA | TRBD2 | CASSPGTSPADTQYF | TGCGCCAGCAGCCCGGGGACTAGCCCCGCAGATACGCAGTATTTT
TRBJ1-5 | TRBV7-2 | NA | TRBD1 | CASSHRGLTGQPQHF | TGTGCCAGCAGCCACAGGGGCCTGACGGGTCAGCCCCAGCATTTT
TRBJ2-5 | TRBV7-2 | few | TRBD2 | CASSFGLAGLETQYF | TGTGCCAGCAGCTTTGGACTAGCGGGGTTGGAGACCCAGTACTTC
TRBJ2-5 | TRBV24-1 | NA | TRBD2 | CATSDSPSGGAWETQYF | TGTGCCACCAGTGATTCCCCTAGCGGGGGGGCGTGGGAGACCCAGTACTTC
TRBJ2-7 | TRBV18 | NA | TRBD2 | CASSRGAGYEQYF | TGTGCCAGCTCGCGGGGGGCGGGGTACGAGCAGTACTTC
TRBJ2-1 | TRBV7-9 | few | NA | CASSPPPRSGTYNEQFF | TGTGCCAGCAGCCCCCCGCCTCGTAGCGGAACCTACAATGAGCAGTTCTTC
TRBJ2-7 | TRBV29-1 | NA | NA | CSVGRTYEQYF | TGCAGCGTTGGACGGACCTACGAGCAGTACTTC
TRBJ1-2 | TRBV6-1 | NA | NA | CASSEGRYGYTF | TGTGCCAGCAGTGAAGGCCGCTATGGCTACACCTTC
TRBJ1-4 | TRBV7-9 | NA | TRBD1 | CASSLGPGGALGEKLFF | TGTGCCAGCAGCTTAGGTCCAGGGGGCGCCTTAGGAGAAAAACTGTTTTTT
TRBJ1-6 | TRBV6-1 | few | TRBD1 | CASSGPGTGGKSPLHF | TGTGCCAGCAGTGGGCCGGGGACAGGGGGCAAATCACCCCTCCACTTT
TRBJ2-3 | TRBV9 | NA | NA | CASSWRTSTDTQYF | TGTGCCAGCAGTTGGAGAACTAGCACAGATACGCAGTATTTT
TRBJ2-1 | TRBV15 | NA | TRBD2 | CATSRDRLAGVNEQFF | TGTGCCACCAGCAGGGACCGACTAGCGGGAGTCAATGAGCAGTTCTTC
TRBJ1-1 | TRBV3-1/TRBV3-2 | NA | TRBD1 | CASSGTGRTEAFF | TGTGCCAGCAGCGGGACAGGGAGGACTGAAGCTTTCTTT
TRBJ2-6 | TRBV7-2 | NA | TRBD1 | CASSPQDRGANVLTF | TGTGCCAGCAGCCCCCAGGACAGGGGGGCCAACGTCCTGACTTTC
TRBJ2-2 | TRBV28 | NA | TRBD1 | CASSLRDRWNTGELFF | TGTGCCAGCAGTTTAAGGGACAGGTGGAACACCGGGGAGCTGTTTTTT
TRBJ2-7 | TRBV28 | NA | NA | CASSHRALSSYEQYF | TGTGCCAGCAGTCACAGGGCCTTAAGCTCCTACGAGCAGTACTTC
TRBJ2-1 | TRBV2 | NA | TRBD2 | CASVLAGEYNEQFF | TGTGCCAGCGTACTAGCGGGGGAGTACAATGAGCAGTTCTTC
TRBJ1-4 | TRBV18 | once | TRBD1 | CASKGQGNEKLFF | TGTGCCAGTAAAGGACAGGGGAATGAAAAACTGTTTTTT
TRBJ2-7 | TRBV7-9 | NA | NA | CASSLTLDSYEQYF | TGTGCCAGCAGCTTAACACTAGATTCCTACGAGCAGTACTTC
TRBJ2-5 | TRBV7-3 | NA | TRBD2 | CASGMRGRPQETQYF | TGTGCCAGCGGGATGCGCGGGAGGCCCCAAGAGACCCAGTACTTC
TRBJ2-7 | TRBV5-1 | once | NA | CASSRTEGDPRSYEQYF | TGCGCCAGCAGCAGAACCGAGGGGGACCCCCGCTCCTACGAGCAGTACTTC
TRBJ2-1 | TRBV5-1 | NA | NA | CASSFSPGSNEQFF | TGCGCCAGCAGCTTCAGCCCTGGTTCCAATGAGCAGTTCTTC
TRBJ2-1 | TRBV7-2 | NA | NA | CASSLPFKGGSSYNEQFF | TGTGCCAGCAGCTTACCCTTTAAAGGAGGGAGCTCCTACAATGAGCAGTTCTTC
TRBJ2-3 | TRBV5-1 | NA | TRBD2 | CASSFQRGVTDTQYF | TGCGCCAGCAGCTTCCAGCGGGGGGTCACAGATACGCAGTATTTT
TRBJ2-1 | TRBV28 | NA | NA | CASSLGTFSSYNEQFF | TGTGCCAGCAGTTTGGGGACTTTTAGCTCCTACAATGAGCAGTTCTTC
TRBJ1-6 | TRBV10-1 | NA | NA | CASSEWESSYNSPLHF | TGCGCCAGCAGTGAATGGGAAAGCTCCTATAATTCACCCCTCCACTTT
TRBJ2-3 | TRBV7-3 | NA | NA | CASSFVSTDTQYF | TGTGCCAGCAGCTTTGTTAGCACAGATACGCAGTATTTT